This TCR beta chain was documented in a study of tumor and adjacent non-tumor tissue in lung cancer. The library came from three nested PCR rounds adapted from ARM-PCR protocols. TCRdb ran MiXCR on the multiplex PCR reads and lists one entry per CDR3 protein. This table has 89,000 or so distinct CDR3 sequences, around 65% appearing once. Germline CDR1 is SGHRS and CDR2 is YFSETQ. V gave up 3 bases and J gave up 2 bases; unmatched junction bases: 4. The CDR3 runs 15 residues. Regarding the study as a whole: Tumor TCR diversity, when higher, was linked to shorter survival. Significantly higher TCR diversity was found in tumor than normal lung. Normal lung showed higher cumulative top 100 clone frequency than tumor.

About this clonotype itself: Antigen specificity is unknown.

This sample's RNA came from whole unsorted tissue. Donors were chemotherapy-naive, newly diagnosed lung cancer surgical patients in China, August–late 2014. The sequencing input was lung tumor tissue. The receptor was derived from a man between 65 and 85 years old with non-small cell lung cancer. The chain has TRBV5-1 and TRBJ2-1, with 8 bases fitting TRBD1. CDR3 loop: CASSSGTGAYNEQFF. DNA of the CDR3: TGCGCCAGCAGCTCCGGGACAGGCGCCTACAATGAGCAGTTCTTC.